Listed below are T cell receptor beta chains from one sample, sequenced in a study of T-cell reconstitution after alpha-beta-depleted transplantation in children. TCRdb itself ran the PCR reads through MiXCR, one entry per CDR3 protein. The sample holds about 440,000 distinct CDR3 sequences, approximately 41% seen once. The source material was PBMCs, sampled before TCRalphabeta/CD19-depleted stem cell transplant. The receptors stem from a girl aged 2 to 10 with aplastic anemia, due to receive a stem cell transplant. CDR3s include the opening cysteine and the closing phenylalanine or tryptophan. The order of the fields is CDR3 protein, CDR3 DNA, CDR3 length, D gene, V gene, clone size, J gene. A D gene is named only where the DNA matches it firmly. Only some rows state a clone size, as once, few, many or a class for expanded clones.

cdr3_aa: CASSQGQGAIGSEQFF
cdr3_nt: TGTGCCAGCAGCCAAGGACAGGGGGCTATTGGATCCGAGCAGTTCTTC
cdr3_length: 16
d_call: TRBD1
v_call: TRBV3-1
clone_size: NA
j_call: TRBJ2-1

cdr3_aa: CASSHARGDDQPQHF
cdr3_nt: TGCGCCAGCAGCCACGCCAGGGGGGACGATCAGCCCCAGCATTTT
cdr3_length: 15
d_call: TRBD1
v_call: TRBV4-3
clone_size: once
j_call: TRBJ1-5

cdr3_aa: CASLWEVPGQPHF
cdr3_nt: TGTGCCAGCCTCTGGGAGGTCCCGGGACAACCGCATTTT
cdr3_length: 13
d_call: NA
v_call: TRBV28
clone_size: NA
j_call: TRBJ1-5

cdr3_aa: CASSTRREIGNEQFF
cdr3_nt: TGTGCCAGCAGCACTCGGCGGGAAATCGGCAATGAGCAGTTCTTC
cdr3_length: 15
d_call: NA
v_call: TRBV7-2
clone_size: NA
j_call: TRBJ2-1

cdr3_aa: CASSQARLAADTQYF
cdr3_nt: TGTGCCAGCAGCCAAGCTCGGCTGGCTGCAGATACGCAGTATTTT
cdr3_length: 15
d_call: NA
v_call: TRBV3-1
clone_size: few
j_call: TRBJ2-3

cdr3_aa: CASSLVRGDYGYTF
cdr3_nt: TGTGCCAGCAGTTTAGTCCGGGGAGATTATGGCTACACCTTC
cdr3_length: 14
d_call: NA
v_call: TRBV28
clone_size: NA
j_call: TRBJ1-2

cdr3_aa: CASSHRILSNQPQHF
cdr3_nt: TGTGCCAGCAGCCACAGGATACTTAGCAATCAGCCCCAGCATTTT
cdr3_length: 15
d_call: NA
v_call: TRBV28
clone_size: NA
j_call: TRBJ1-5

cdr3_aa: CASRDRAPNQPQHF
cdr3_nt: TGTGCCAGTAGGGACAGGGCCCCCAATCAGCCCCAGCATTTT
cdr3_length: 14
d_call: TRBD1
v_call: TRBV28
clone_size: many
j_call: TRBJ1-5

cdr3_aa: CIAYFRPGANVLTF
cdr3_nt: TGTATCGCTTATTTCCGCCCTGGGGCCAACGTCCTGACTTTC
cdr3_length: 14
d_call: NA
v_call: TRBV28
clone_size: NA
j_call: TRBJ2-6

cdr3_aa: CSAQQGGGSTEAFF
cdr3_nt: TGCAGTGCTCAACAAGGGGGGGGGAGCACTGAAGCTTTCTTT
cdr3_length: 14
d_call: NA
v_call: TRBV20-1
clone_size: few
j_call: TRBJ1-1

cdr3_aa: CASSWDRGDNSPLHF
cdr3_nt: TGCGCCAGCAGCTGGGACAGGGGAGATAATTCACCCCTCCACTTT
cdr3_length: 15
d_call: TRBD1
v_call: TRBV5-1
clone_size: many
j_call: TRBJ1-6

cdr3_aa: CASSLVGDFYNEQFF
cdr3_nt: TGTGCCAGCAGCTTGGTGGGGGACTTCTACAATGAGCAGTTCTTC
cdr3_length: 15
d_call: NA
v_call: TRBV5-6
clone_size: NA
j_call: TRBJ2-1

cdr3_aa: CASSPLTGGYNEQFF
cdr3_nt: TGTGCCAGCAGTCCCCTGACAGGGGGATACAATGAGCAGTTCTTC
cdr3_length: 15
d_call: TRBD1
v_call: TRBV28
clone_size: NA
j_call: TRBJ2-1

cdr3_aa: CASSQSGQGRYEQYF
cdr3_nt: TGTGCCAGCAGCCAGTCCGGACAGGGCCGCTACGAGCAGTACTTC
cdr3_length: 15
d_call: TRBD1
v_call: TRBV3-1
clone_size: few
j_call: TRBJ2-7

cdr3_aa: CASSLGVLRGNEQFF
cdr3_nt: TGTGCCAGCAGCTTAGGCGTATTGAGGGGTAATGAGCAGTTCTTC
cdr3_length: 15
d_call: NA
v_call: TRBV7-6
clone_size: NA
j_call: TRBJ2-1

cdr3_aa: CASSLLEGGAKNIQYF
cdr3_nt: TGTGCCAGCAGCTTATTGGAGGGGGGAGCCAAAAACATTCAGTACTTC
cdr3_length: 16
d_call: NA
v_call: TRBV7-9
clone_size: NA
j_call: TRBJ2-4

cdr3_aa: CASSVSGRQNEQYF
cdr3_nt: TGCGCCAGCAGTGTTAGCGGGAGGCAGAACGAGCAGTACTTC
cdr3_length: 14
d_call: TRBD2
v_call: TRBV10-2
clone_size: NA
j_call: TRBJ2-7

cdr3_aa: CASSLGGPGGNNEQFF
cdr3_nt: TGCGCCAGCAGCTTGGGAGGTCCGGGGGGCAACAATGAGCAGTTCTTC
cdr3_length: 16
d_call: NA
v_call: TRBV5-1
clone_size: many
j_call: TRBJ2-1

cdr3_aa: CASKNNRDTGELFF
cdr3_nt: TGTGCCAGCAAGAATAACAGGGACACCGGGGAGCTGTTTTTT
cdr3_length: 14
d_call: NA
v_call: TRBV25-1
clone_size: few
j_call: TRBJ2-2

cdr3_aa: CASSHWGVRDSLYEQYF
cdr3_nt: TGTGCCAGCAGTCACTGGGGGGTGAGGGATAGTTTATACGAGCAGTACTTC
cdr3_length: 17
d_call: NA
v_call: TRBV28
clone_size: NA
j_call: TRBJ2-7

cdr3_aa: CASSSKDRPIQETQYF
cdr3_nt: TGTGCCAGCAGCTCGAAGGACCGCCCTATACAAGAGACCCAGTACTTC
cdr3_length: 16
d_call: NA
v_call: TRBV7-2
clone_size: NA
j_call: TRBJ2-5

cdr3_aa: CASSKVAIATNEQFF
cdr3_nt: TGTGCCAGCAGCAAAGTTGCTATAGCGACCAATGAGCAGTTCTTC
cdr3_length: 15
d_call: NA
v_call: TRBV21-1
clone_size: NA
j_call: TRBJ2-1

cdr3_aa: CASSPRLADSYEQYF
cdr3_nt: TGTGCCAGCAGCCCCCGACTAGCGGATTCCTACGAGCAGTACTTC
cdr3_length: 15
d_call: TRBD2
v_call: TRBV7-9
clone_size: few
j_call: TRBJ2-7

cdr3_aa: CASIRSGTGQETQYF
cdr3_nt: TGTGCCAGCATCCGATCCGGGACAGGGCAAGAGACCCAGTACTTC
cdr3_length: 15
d_call: TRBD1
v_call: TRBV28
clone_size: NA
j_call: TRBJ2-5

cdr3_aa: CASSYTGQETQYF
cdr3_nt: TGTGCCAGCAGCTACACAGGGCAAGAGACCCAGTACTTC
cdr3_length: 13
d_call: NA
v_call: TRBV7-9
clone_size: NA
j_call: TRBJ2-5

cdr3_aa: CSAQRLAPYEQYF
cdr3_nt: TGCAGTGCCCAACGACTAGCCCCCTACGAGCAGTACTTC
cdr3_length: 13
d_call: TRBD2
v_call: TRBV20-1
clone_size: few
j_call: TRBJ2-7

cdr3_aa: CSARDLKAGPSYEQYF
cdr3_nt: TGCAGTGCTAGAGATCTAAAGGCGGGGCCCTCCTACGAGCAGTACTTC
cdr3_length: 16
d_call: NA
v_call: TRBV20-1
clone_size: NA
j_call: TRBJ2-7

cdr3_aa: CASSLDPGLAVYEQYF
cdr3_nt: TGTGCCAGCAGCTTAGATCCGGGACTAGCGGTCTACGAGCAGTACTTC
cdr3_length: 16
d_call: TRBD2
v_call: TRBV7-9
clone_size: NA
j_call: TRBJ2-7

cdr3_aa: CASSFGLTNTGELFF
cdr3_nt: TGTGCCAGCAGCTTTGGCCTAACGAACACCGGGGAGCTGTTTTTT
cdr3_length: 15
d_call: NA
v_call: TRBV7-3
clone_size: NA
j_call: TRBJ2-2

cdr3_aa: CASSSRRQASTDTQYF
cdr3_nt: TGTGCCAGCAGCTCTAGACGACAGGCTAGCACAGATACGCAGTATTTT
cdr3_length: 16
d_call: NA
v_call: TRBV6-1
clone_size: NA
j_call: TRBJ2-3

cdr3_aa: CASSYRGYNEQFF
cdr3_nt: TGTGCCAGCAGTTATCGCGGCTACAATGAGCAGTTCTTC
cdr3_length: 13
d_call: NA
v_call: TRBV6-6
clone_size: NA
j_call: TRBJ2-1

cdr3_aa: CASRWGQGPGELFF
cdr3_nt: TGTGCCAGCAGATGGGGACAGGGTCCCGGGGAGCTGTTTTTT
cdr3_length: 14
d_call: TRBD1
v_call: TRBV6-1
clone_size: few
j_call: TRBJ2-2

cdr3_aa: CSAREPLYEQYF
cdr3_nt: TGCAGTGCTAGAGAGCCGCTTTACGAGCAGTACTTC
cdr3_length: 12
d_call: NA
v_call: TRBV20-1
clone_size: NA
j_call: TRBJ2-7

cdr3_aa: CASSSASGGPGEQFF
cdr3_nt: TGTGCCAGCAGCTCTGCTAGCGGGGGGCCCGGTGAGCAGTTCTTC
cdr3_length: 15
d_call: TRBD2
v_call: TRBV7-2
clone_size: few
j_call: TRBJ2-1

cdr3_aa: CASSPGAPSSYNEQFF
cdr3_nt: TGTGCCAGCAGTCCAGGGGCCCCAAGCTCCTACAATGAGCAGTTCTTC
cdr3_length: 16
d_call: NA
v_call: TRBV12-3/TRBV12-4
clone_size: NA
j_call: TRBJ2-1

cdr3_aa: CASSFRADSPLHF
cdr3_nt: TGTGCCAGCAGCTTCCGAGCGGATTCACCCCTCCACTTT
cdr3_length: 13
d_call: NA
v_call: TRBV7-2
clone_size: many
j_call: TRBJ1-6

cdr3_aa: CASSDSTNTGELFF
cdr3_nt: TGTGCCAGCAGCGACAGCACGAACACCGGGGAGCTGTTTTTT
cdr3_length: 14
d_call: NA
v_call: TRBV5-6
clone_size: many
j_call: TRBJ2-2

cdr3_aa: CASSLGPAPQETQYF
cdr3_nt: TGTGCCAGCAGTTTAGGACCGGCCCCCCAAGAGACCCAGTACTTC
cdr3_length: 15
d_call: NA
v_call: TRBV12-3/TRBV12-4
clone_size: once
j_call: TRBJ2-5

cdr3_aa: CASSYSRSGGSRGFDEQYF
cdr3_nt: TGTGCCAGCAGTTACTCGAGATCGGGGGGGTCAAGGGGATTTGACGAGCAGTACTTC
cdr3_length: 19
d_call: TRBD2
v_call: TRBV6-5
clone_size: NA
j_call: TRBJ2-7

cdr3_aa: CSAREFGGKNYSGANVLTF
cdr3_nt: TGCAGTGCTAGAGAATTTGGAGGGAAGAACTACTCTGGGGCCAACGTCCTGACTTTC
cdr3_length: 19
d_call: NA
v_call: TRBV20-1
clone_size: NA
j_call: TRBJ2-6

cdr3_aa: CASGLAGSQETQYF
cdr3_nt: TGTGCCAGCGGACTAGCGGGCTCCCAAGAGACCCAGTACTTC
cdr3_length: 14
d_call: TRBD2
v_call: TRBV2
clone_size: NA
j_call: TRBJ2-5

cdr3_aa: CASSPQRTGVSGANVLTF
cdr3_nt: TGTGCCAGCTCACCACAAAGGACAGGGGTCTCTGGGGCCAACGTCCTGACTTTC
cdr3_length: 18
d_call: TRBD1
v_call: TRBV18
clone_size: few
j_call: TRBJ2-6

cdr3_aa: CASSLVGQYNEQFF
cdr3_nt: TGCGCCAGCAGCTTGGTGGGACAGTACAATGAGCAGTTCTTC
cdr3_length: 14
d_call: TRBD1
v_call: TRBV5-1
clone_size: NA
j_call: TRBJ2-1